These T cell receptor beta chains were read from a single sample in a study of PD-1 blockade in classical Hodgkin lymphoma. Repertoires were generated with immunoSEQ multiplex PCR, while TCRdb's copy carries only in-frame clones and drops some. The data contain 7,000 to 7,500 clones, roughly three quarters of them singletons. Sequenced material: peripheral blood mononuclear cells (PBMCs), taken before the second cycle of nivolumab. These receptors were collected from a human donor with classical Hodgkin lymphoma. CDR3s include the opening cysteine and the closing phenylalanine or tryptophan. A D gene is named only where the DNA matches it firmly. Size values are once, few and many counts, or a class for expanded clones, and some rows have none.

>NA|TRBV7-9|TRBJ2-7|TRBD2
CASSPGTSGGFRSYEQYF
TGTGCCAGCAGCCCAGGGACTAGCGGGGGGTTCCGCTCCTACGAGCAGTACTTC
>few|TRBV27|TRBJ1-1|NA
CASSFNRMNTEAFF
TGTGCCAGCAGTTTCAACAGAATGAACACTGAAGCTTTCTTT
>once|TRBV4-3|TRBJ2-7|NA
CASSQDPTRGDEQYF
TGCGCCAGCAGCCAAGATCCCACCCGAGGGGACGAGCAGTACTTC
>NA|TRBV28|TRBJ2-7|TRBD2
CATAPGTNYEQYF
TGTGCCACTGCCCCCGGGACTAACTACGAGCAGTACTTC
>NA|TRBV5-1|TRBJ2-2|NA
CASSPQTGYTGELFF
TGCGCCAGCAGCCCCCAGACAGGTTACACCGGGGAGCTGTTTTTT
>NA|TRBV27|TRBJ1-5|NA
CASSLSWSQPQHF
TGTGCCAGCAGTTTATCGTGGAGCCAGCCCCAGCATTTT
>NA|TRBV19|TRBJ2-7|NA
CASSMTGSGYEQYF
TGTGCCAGTAGTATGACAGGATCGGGGTACGAGCAGTACTTC
>NA|TRBV11-2|TRBJ1-3|NA
CASSTLEAGGNTIYF
TGTGCCAGCAGCACCCTCGAGGCGGGGGGAAACACCATATATTTT
>few|TRBV28|TRBJ2-1|NA
CASSLSRSGEQFF
TGTGCCAGCAGTCTATCGCGGTCAGGGGAGCAGTTCTTC
>NA|TRBV19|TRBJ1-4|NA
CASRTTGAANEKLFF
TGTGCCAGTAGGACGACTGGGGCGGCTAATGAAAAACTGTTTTTT
>NA|TRBV28|TRBJ1-1|NA
CASSFDTSTNTEAFF
TGTGCCAGCAGTTTCGACACCAGTACGAACACTGAAGCTTTCTTT
>NA|TRBV9|TRBJ2-1|NA
CASSVVASSDEQFF
TGTGCCAGCAGCGTAGTGGCCTCATCGGATGAGCAGTTCTTC
>NA|TRBV7-6|TRBJ2-3|TRBD1
CASSPDRGTDTQYF
TGTGCCAGCAGCCCTGACAGGGGGACAGATACGCAGTATTTT
>once|TRBV5-5|TRBJ2-1|TRBD1
CAGARGQGAWNEQFF
TGTGCCGGAGCTCGAGGACAGGGGGCTTGGAATGAGCAGTTCTTC
>NA|TRBV11-2|TRBJ1-2|TRBD1
CASSSDRGQIGYTF
TGTGCCAGCAGCTCTGACAGGGGGCAGATAGGCTACACCTTC
>NA|TRBV14|TRBJ2-3|NA
CASSQDLGTGTDTQYF
TGTGCCAGCAGCCAAGATCTAGGGACGGGCACAGATACGCAGTATTTT
>NA|TRBV20-1|TRBJ2-5|NA
CSGSKGETQYF
TGCAGTGGCAGTAAAGGGGAGACCCAGTACTTC
>few|TRBV29-1|TRBJ2-1|NA
CSVSRTGTYNEQFF
TGCAGCGTTTCCCGCACGGGTACCTACAATGAGCAGTTCTTC
>NA|TRBV28|TRBJ1-6|NA
CASSLPGGSSYNSPLHF
TGTGCCAGCAGTCTTCCGGGCGGTAGCTCCTATAATTCACCCCTCCACTTT
>NA|TRBV28|TRBJ1-2|NA
CASTPGGAGYTF
TGTGCCAGCACCCCCGGGGGGGCTGGCTACACCTTC
>NA|TRBV7-2|TRBJ1-5|NA
CASSFDGRSNQPQHF
TGTGCCAGCAGCTTTGACGGAAGAAGCAATCAGCCCCAGCATTTT
>NA|TRBV2|TRBJ2-2|NA
CASSDLGGSSGELFF
TGTGCCAGCAGCGACTTGGGGGGTAGTTCCGGGGAGCTGTTTTTT
>NA|TRBV7-2|TRBJ2-7|NA
CASSFVAGANEQYF
TGTGCCAGCAGCTTCGTAGCAGGGGCTAACGAGCAGTACTTC
>NA|TRBV6-6|TRBJ2-5|NA
CASSSGVGETQYF
TGTGCCAGCAGTTCCGGGGTGGGGGAGACCCAGTACTTC
>NA|TRBV7-2|TRBJ2-2|TRBD2
CASSHSGGAATGELFF
TGTGCCAGCAGCCATAGCGGGGGGGCCGCTACCGGGGAGCTGTTTTTT
>NA|TRBV27|TRBJ2-5|TRBD2
CASRRLAGGEEEYF
TGTGCCAGCAGGAGACTAGCGGGGGGTGAAGAAGAGTACTTC
>NA|TRBV27|TRBJ1-1|NA
CASRISGAYTEAFF
TGTGCCAGCCGGATCTCAGGAGCCTACACTGAAGCTTTCTTT
>few|TRBV29-1|TRBJ1-2|NA
CSVVVGVANYGYTF
TGCAGCGTTGTGGTAGGGGTCGCTAACTATGGCTACACCTTC
>NA|TRBV10-3|TRBJ2-5|NA
CAISDSLKTQYF
TGTGCCATCAGTGACTCGCTGAAGACCCAGTACTTC
>NA|TRBV19|TRBJ2-1|TRBD2
CASSIASGSVYEQFF
TGTGCCAGTAGTATTGCTAGCGGGAGTGTCTATGAGCAGTTCTTC
>few|TRBV27|TRBJ1-2|TRBD1
CASSPGLLDRGRGAGYTF
TGTGCCAGCAGTCCCGGTCTCCTCGACAGGGGGCGCGGGGCTGGCTACACCTTC
>NA|TRBV15|TRBJ1-4|NA
CATSSMGGANEKLFF
TGTGCCACCAGCTCCATGGGGGGAGCTAATGAAAAACTGTTTTTT
>medium-sized|TRBV19|TRBJ2-7|TRBD2
CASSAGGGAYEQYF
TGTGCCAGTAGCGCGGGAGGAGGAGCCTACGAGCAGTACTTC